The clone carrying this TCR beta chain was seen many times. TCR beta CDR3 region amplification was performed from RNA transcripts. The primer set for the first-round RT-PCR of the TCR CDR3 was HTBI. TCRdb independently ran MiXCR on the multiplex PCR reads; one entry per CDR3 protein. The sample has around 350,000 distinct CDR3 sequences; 19% are singletons. The sample is drawn from a study of T cells in Graves' hyperthyroidism and ophthalmopathy. The CDR3 spans 12 residues. Looked up from germline, CDR1 is DFQATT and CDR2 is SNEGSKA (reference sequence). V was pared by 2 bases and J by 3 bases, with 7 bases between.

This chain links TRBV20-1 with TRBJ1-1; unclear D gene. Sequences were obtained from blood. This receptor was identified in a woman younger than 30 with Graves' hyperthyroidism. The CDR3 loop reads CSARQSDTEAFF. In nucleotides, the CDR3 is TGCAGTGCTAGACAGAGCGACACTGAAGCTTTCTTT.